The 2 T cell receptor beta chains reported below all come from one sample, sequenced in a study of shared clonotypes between healthy human individuals. Repertoires were generated with immunoSEQ multiplex PCR, while TCRdb's copy carries only in-frame clones and drops some. This sample carries 950,000 to 1,200,000 clones, around three quarters of them seen once, and the ten largest clones take 0.89%. The sequenced sample was memory CD4+ T cells from PBMCs. Subset described: CD45RA-negative fraction. These receptors all come from a young man in good health. Some clones in this sample may be carry-over from other donors' samples.

This clone has a handful of counts. The rearrangement uses TRBV5-1 and TRBJ2-3; 11 bases match TRBD2. The CDR3 extends over 16 amino acids. Trimming took 6 bases from V and 2 from J; bases not matched to a gene: 8. The V gene's germline CDR1 is SGHRS and CDR2 YFSETQ. CDR3 nucleotides: TGCGCCAGCATGGCGGGACTAGCGGCTCTCACAGATACGCAGTATTTT. Translation gives CASMAGLAALTDTQYF.

This clone was recorded at least ten times. The chain is built from TRBV15 and TRBJ2-4; 12 bases are shared with TRBD1. The germline CDR1 and CDR2 sequences are LNHNV and YYDKDF (reference sequence). J gave up 0 bases and V 5 bases, and 11 bases lay outside the gene matches. The CDR3 extends over 19 amino acids. The CDR3 loop is CATSRLGQGAPLAKNIQYF. CDR3 nucleotide sequence: TGTGCCACCAGCCGTTTGGGACAGGGGGCGCCCCTAGCCAAAAACATTCAGTACTTC.